This TCR beta chain comes out of a study of shared clonotypes between healthy human individuals. Germline V gene data show CDR1 as MDHEN and CDR2 as SYDVKM. Trimming removed 3 bases from V and 5 bases from J; junction bases left unmatched: 19. CDR3 length: 19 amino acids. Sequencing used immunoSEQ multiplex PCR; TCRdb keeps in-frame clones, though not all of them. The profile shows some 680,000 clones, around four fifths of them singletons. V usage is TRBV28 and J usage is TRBJ2-7; 10 bases fit TRBD2. The sequence derives from a woman in her 30s in good health. The specimen sequenced was memory CD4+ T cells sorted from blood. Stated subset: CD45RA-negative fraction. In DNA form, the CDR3 reads TGTGCCAGCAGTTTGAGTGGACTAGCGGCCCCCCCCCGGGGTCACGAGCAGTACTTC. Its protein is CASSLSGLAAPPRGHEQYF. Filled out from reference TRBV28 and TRBJ2-7, the complete variable domain reads DVKVTQSSRYLVKRTGEKVFLECVQDMDHENMFWYRQDPGLGLRLIYFSYDVKMKEKGDIPEGYSVSREKKERFSLILESASTNQTSMYLCASSLSGLAAPPRGHEQYFGPGTRLTVT.